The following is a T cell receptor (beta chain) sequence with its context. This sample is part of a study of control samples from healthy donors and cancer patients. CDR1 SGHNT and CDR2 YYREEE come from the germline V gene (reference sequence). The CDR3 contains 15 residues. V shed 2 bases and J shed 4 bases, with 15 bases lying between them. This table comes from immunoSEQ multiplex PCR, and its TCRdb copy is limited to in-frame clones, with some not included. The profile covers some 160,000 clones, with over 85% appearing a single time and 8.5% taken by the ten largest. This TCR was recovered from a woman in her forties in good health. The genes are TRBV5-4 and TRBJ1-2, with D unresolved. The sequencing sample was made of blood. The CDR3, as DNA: TGTGCCAGCAGCTTTAAGGGAAACTCGGTCTATGGCTACACCTTC. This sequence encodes CASSFKGNSVYGYTF.